This T cell receptor (beta chain) was obtained from a study of T cell responses to AZD1222 COVID-19 vaccine (dated by TCRdb to the early 2020s). Study-level background: AZD1222 recipients with second doses at about 4 weeks or about 12 weeks were pooled, because spike-specific TCR depth and breadth did not differ between schedules. A total of over 230 trial participants underwent TCR sequencing, of whom roughly 210 had received two doses of AZD1222 and around 26 had received two doses of the MenACWY control vaccine. Trial participants were enrolled by age into subgroups of 18-55, 56-69 and 70-plus years, and roughly 160, 29 and 62 TCR-sequenced participants, respectively, were included in these subgroups. The paper's findings and limits, for the study overall: Most participants were white British and females outnumbered males, and the authors suggested that clonal diversity may have been underestimated. Because no day 14 peak-response samples were available, the repertoires could be characterized only after the peak T cell response. Reportedly, almost half of the unique spike-specific TCRs recognized epitopes lying outside the regions that are mutated in the B.1.351 and B.1.1.7 variants. After two AZD1222 doses, spike-specific TCR breadth and depth were significantly higher than at day 0 and than in MenACWY recipients. In the small 56-69-year group, the increase in depth fell short of significance, most likely because of low power. Conclusions about previously exposed vaccinees were limited because only six or seven AZD1222 recipients were SARS-CoV-2 seropositive at baseline. Vaccine-associated CD4 TCRs spanned the whole spike protein, with dominant responses in regions 160-218 and 743-854.

The time point label on this specimen signifies: baseline before first vaccination. Samples from vaccinated people were obtained from the UK trials COV001 and COV002, which included a single-blind randomized controlled phase 2/3 trial of AZD1222 (ChAdOx1 nCoV-19) in healthy adults. For TCRbeta chain sequencing, PBMC samples from trial participants were taken at day 0 and at day 28 after the second dose. The CDR3 regions of human TCRbeta chains were analyzed by immunosequencing. Per the authors' processing: TCRs in the repertoires were compared against a reference library of SARS-CoV-2-specific TCRs that had been generated with the MIRA antigen-specificity platform. Breadth was defined as the fraction of unique TCRs that were SARS-CoV-2-associated, and depth was defined as the fraction of total T cells that were SARS-CoV-2-associated. Using the MIRA data, every spike-specific TCR was mapped to the spike region that the TCR reacted to and assigned to either a CD4 or a CD8 class. Log10-transformed breadth and depth values were compared by one-way ANOVA with Sidak's multiple comparisons tests. TCRdb mirrors the immuneACCESS table, restricted to in-frame sequences. Some clones are absent from its copies; in checked studies, under half trace to an unresolved V gene, and the reason for the others is unknown. The V and J calls and the clone size are those of that table, but D and trimming were determined from the DNA. Here the sample has 100,000 to 120,000 clones; about 81% occur a single time. Of the sample, 4% to 5% is held by the ten largest clones.

About this clone itself: Its antigen has not been determined. One base away there is no much larger clone; base qualities are not given.

The cysteine opens and the phenylalanine closes a CDR3 of 16 amino acids. Of the read, only the CDR3 DNA is kept; its 48 bases are in frame from base 1. As encoded in the germline V gene, CDR1 is MNHEY while CDR2 is SVGEGT. V loses 4 bases at its end and J loses 4 bases; junction bases beyond the gene matches: 7. This receptor was taken from an adult in good health. The chain was built from TRBV6-2 or TRBV6-3 and TRBJ2-3, with 11 middle bases fitting TRBD2. The specimen comprised peripheral blood, sampled on day 0 of AZD1222 vaccination. The nucleotide sequence is given as TGTGCCAGCAGTTCCCGTAGCGGGGGGGCTGCAGATACGCAGTATTTT. Translated, it gives CASSSRSGGAADTQYF.